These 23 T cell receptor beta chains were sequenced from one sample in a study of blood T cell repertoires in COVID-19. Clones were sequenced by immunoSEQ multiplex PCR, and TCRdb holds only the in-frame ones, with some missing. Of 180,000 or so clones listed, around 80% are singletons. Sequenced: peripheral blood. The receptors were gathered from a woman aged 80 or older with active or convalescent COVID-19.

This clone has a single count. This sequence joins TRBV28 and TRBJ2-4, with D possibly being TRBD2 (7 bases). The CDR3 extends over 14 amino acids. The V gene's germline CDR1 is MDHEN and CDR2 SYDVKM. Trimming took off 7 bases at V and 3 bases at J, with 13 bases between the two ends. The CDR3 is CASIEGGIKNIQYF. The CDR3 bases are TGTGCCAGCATTGAGGGGGGGATCAAAAACATTCAGTACTTC.

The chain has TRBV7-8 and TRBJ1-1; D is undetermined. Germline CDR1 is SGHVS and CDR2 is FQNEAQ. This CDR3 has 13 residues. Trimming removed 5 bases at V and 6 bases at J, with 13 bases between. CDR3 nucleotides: TGTGCCAGCAGCCCGGGGTCCCCACCTGAAGCTTTCTTT. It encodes CASSPGSPPEAFF.

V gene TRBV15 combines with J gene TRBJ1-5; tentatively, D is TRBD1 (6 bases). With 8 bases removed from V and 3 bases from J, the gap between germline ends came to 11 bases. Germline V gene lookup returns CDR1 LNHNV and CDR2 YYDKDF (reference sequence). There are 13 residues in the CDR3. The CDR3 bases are TGTGCCACCCAGGGACACTTCAATCAGCCCCAGCATTTT. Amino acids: CATQGHFNQPQHF.

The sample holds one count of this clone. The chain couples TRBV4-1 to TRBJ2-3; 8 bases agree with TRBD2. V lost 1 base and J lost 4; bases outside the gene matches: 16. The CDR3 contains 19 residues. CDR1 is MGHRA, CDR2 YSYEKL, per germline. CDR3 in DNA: TGCGCCAGCAGCCAAGCCCCACGAAGTGTAAGCGGGGGTTCAGATACGCAGTATTTT. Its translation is CASSQAPRSVSGGSDTQYF.

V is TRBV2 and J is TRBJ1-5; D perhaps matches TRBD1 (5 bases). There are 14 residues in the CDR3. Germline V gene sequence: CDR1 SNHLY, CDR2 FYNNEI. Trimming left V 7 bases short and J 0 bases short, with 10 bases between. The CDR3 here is CASNSGHSNQPQHF. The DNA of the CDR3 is TGTGCCAGCAATTCAGGGCATAGCAATCAGCCCCAGCATTTT.

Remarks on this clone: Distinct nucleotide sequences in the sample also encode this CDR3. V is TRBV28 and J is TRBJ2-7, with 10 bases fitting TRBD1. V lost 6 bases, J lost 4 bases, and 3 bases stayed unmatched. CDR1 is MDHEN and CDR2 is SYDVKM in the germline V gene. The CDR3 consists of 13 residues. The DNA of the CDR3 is TGTGCCAGCAGCCCGGGACAGGGGTACGAGCAGTACTTC. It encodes CASSPGQGYEQYF.

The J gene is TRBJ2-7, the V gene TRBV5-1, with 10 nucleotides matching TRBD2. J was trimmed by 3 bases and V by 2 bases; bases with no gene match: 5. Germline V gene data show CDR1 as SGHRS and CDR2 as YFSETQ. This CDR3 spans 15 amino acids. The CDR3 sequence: CASSFSGGAGYEQYF. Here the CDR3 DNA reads TGCGCCAGCAGCTTCAGCGGGGGGGCCGGCTACGAGCAGTACTTC.

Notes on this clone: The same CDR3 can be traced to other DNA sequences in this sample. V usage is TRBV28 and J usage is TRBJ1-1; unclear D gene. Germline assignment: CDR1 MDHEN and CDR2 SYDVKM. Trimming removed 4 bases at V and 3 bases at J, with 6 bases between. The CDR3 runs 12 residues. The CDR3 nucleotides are TGTGCCAGCAGTTCTTTCTACACTGAAGCTTTCTTT. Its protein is CASSSFYTEAFF. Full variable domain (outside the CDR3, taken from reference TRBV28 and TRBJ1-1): DVKVTQSSRYLVKRTGEKVFLECVQDMDHENMFWYRQDPGLGLRLIYFSYDVKMKEKGDIPEGYSVSREKKERFSLILESASTNQTSMYLCASSSFYTEAFFGQGTRLTVV.

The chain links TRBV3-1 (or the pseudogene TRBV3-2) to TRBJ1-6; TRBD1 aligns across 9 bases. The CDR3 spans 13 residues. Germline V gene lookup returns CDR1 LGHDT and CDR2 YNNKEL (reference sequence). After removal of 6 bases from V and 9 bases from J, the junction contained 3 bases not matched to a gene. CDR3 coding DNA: TGTGCCAGCAGACAGGGGGCCGGTTCACCCCTCCACTTT. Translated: CASRQGAGSPLHF.

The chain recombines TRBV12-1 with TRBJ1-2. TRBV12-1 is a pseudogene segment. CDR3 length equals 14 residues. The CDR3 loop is CASSFPSVLYGYTF. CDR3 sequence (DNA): TGTGCCAGCAGCTTTCCCAGCGTTCTCTATGGCTACACCTTC.

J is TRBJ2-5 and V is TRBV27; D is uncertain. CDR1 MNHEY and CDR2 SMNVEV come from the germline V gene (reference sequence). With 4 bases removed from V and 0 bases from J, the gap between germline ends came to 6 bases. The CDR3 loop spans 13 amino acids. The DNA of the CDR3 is TGTGCCAGCAGTTCCATGTACCAAGAGACCCAGTACTTC. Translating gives CASSSMYQETQYF.

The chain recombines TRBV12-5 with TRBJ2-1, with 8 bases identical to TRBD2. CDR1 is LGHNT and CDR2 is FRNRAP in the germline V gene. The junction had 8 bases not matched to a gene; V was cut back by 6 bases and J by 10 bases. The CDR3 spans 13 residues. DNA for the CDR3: TGTGCTAGTGGCCGGAGCGGGGGCAGGGAGCAGTTCTTC. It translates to CASGRSGGREQFF.

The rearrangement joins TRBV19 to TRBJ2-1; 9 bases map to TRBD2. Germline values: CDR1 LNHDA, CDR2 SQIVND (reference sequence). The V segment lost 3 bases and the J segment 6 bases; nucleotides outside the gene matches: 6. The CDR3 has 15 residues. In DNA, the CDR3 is TGTGCCAGTAGTATCGCGGGGGGGCCCTTCAATGAGCAGTTCTTC. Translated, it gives CASSIAGGPFNEQFF. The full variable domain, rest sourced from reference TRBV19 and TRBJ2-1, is DGGITQSPKYLFRKEGQNVTLSCEQNLNHDAMYWYRQDPGQGLRLIYYSQIVNDFQKGDIAEGYSVSREKKESFPLTVTSAQKNPTAFYLCASSIAGGPFNEQFFGPGTRLTVL.

CDR3: CASSRLTTGDNTEAFF. In nucleotides, the CDR3 is TGTGCCAGCTCACGCCTCACCACAGGGGATAACACTGAAGCTTTCTTT. The J gene is TRBJ1-1, the V gene TRBV18; 7 bases fit TRBD1. Losses at the gene ends were 4 bases for V and 2 bases for J; bases not matched to a gene: 10. This CDR3 has 16 residues. Germline CDR1 and CDR2: KGHSH and LQKENI.

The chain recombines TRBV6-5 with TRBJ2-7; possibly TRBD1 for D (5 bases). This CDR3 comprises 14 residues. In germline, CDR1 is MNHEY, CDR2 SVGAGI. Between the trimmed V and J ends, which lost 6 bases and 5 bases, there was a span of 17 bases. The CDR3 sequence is CASSSTPDRNEQYF. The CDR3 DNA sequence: TGTGCCAGCAGCTCAACCCCCGACAGAAACGAGCAGTACTTC.

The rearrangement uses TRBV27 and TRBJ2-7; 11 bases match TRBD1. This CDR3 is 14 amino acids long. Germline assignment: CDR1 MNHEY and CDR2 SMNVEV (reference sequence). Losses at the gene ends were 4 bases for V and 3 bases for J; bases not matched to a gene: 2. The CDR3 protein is CASSSGTGGYEQYF. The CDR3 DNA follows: TGTGCCAGCAGTTCCGGGACAGGGGGCTACGAGCAGTACTTC.

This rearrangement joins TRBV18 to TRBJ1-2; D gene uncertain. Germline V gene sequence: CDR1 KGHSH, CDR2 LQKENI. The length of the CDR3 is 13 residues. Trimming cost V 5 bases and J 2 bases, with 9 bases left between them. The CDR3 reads CASSADGNYGYTF. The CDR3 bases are TGTGCCAGCTCAGCCGACGGGAACTATGGCTACACCTTC.

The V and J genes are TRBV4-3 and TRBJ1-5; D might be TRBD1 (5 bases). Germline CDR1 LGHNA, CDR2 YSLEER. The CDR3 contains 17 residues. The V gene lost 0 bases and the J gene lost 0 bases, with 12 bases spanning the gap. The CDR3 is CASSQDFEGHSNQPQHF. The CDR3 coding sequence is TGCGCCAGCAGCCAAGATTTCGAAGGACATAGCAATCAGCCCCAGCATTTT.

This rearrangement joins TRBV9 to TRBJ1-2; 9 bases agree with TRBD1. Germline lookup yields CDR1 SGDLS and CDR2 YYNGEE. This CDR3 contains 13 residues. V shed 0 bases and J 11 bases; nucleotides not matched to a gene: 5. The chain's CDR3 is CASSVDAGQGYTF. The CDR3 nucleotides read TGTGCCAGCAGCGTAGACGCGGGACAGGGTTACACCTTC.

CDR3 nucleotide sequence: TGTGCCAGCAGTGAAACAGGGGACTTCTCCTACGAGCAGTACTTC. Residues: CASSETGDFSYEQYF. The chain has TRBV25-1 and TRBJ2-7; weak D call: TRBD1 (7 bases). CDR3 size: 15 residues. The V gene lost 2 bases and the J gene lost 0 bases, with 11 bases spanning the gap. CDR1 and CDR2 from the germline V gene are MGHDK and SYGVNS.

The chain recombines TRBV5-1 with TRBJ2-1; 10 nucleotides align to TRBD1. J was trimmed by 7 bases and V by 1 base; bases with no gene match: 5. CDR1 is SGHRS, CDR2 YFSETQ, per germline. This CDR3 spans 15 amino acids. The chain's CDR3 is CASSLMGQGQNEQFF. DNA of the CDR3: TGCGCCAGCAGCTTGATGGGACAGGGGCAGAATGAGCAGTTCTTC.

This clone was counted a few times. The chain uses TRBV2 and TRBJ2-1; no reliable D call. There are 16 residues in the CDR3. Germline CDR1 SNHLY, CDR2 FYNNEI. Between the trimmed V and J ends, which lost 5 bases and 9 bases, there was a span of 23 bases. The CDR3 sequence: CASSREAALRIPEQFF. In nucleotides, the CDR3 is TGTGCCAGCAGTCGAGAGGCCGCCCTGCGGATCCCTGAGCAGTTCTTC.

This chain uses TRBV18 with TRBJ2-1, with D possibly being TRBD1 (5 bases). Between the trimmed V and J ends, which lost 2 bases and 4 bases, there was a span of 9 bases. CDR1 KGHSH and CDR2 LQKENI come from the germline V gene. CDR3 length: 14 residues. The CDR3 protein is CASSPMAGYNEQFF. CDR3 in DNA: TGTGCCAGCTCACCAATGGCAGGGTACAATGAGCAGTTCTTC. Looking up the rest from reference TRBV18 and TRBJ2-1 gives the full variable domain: NAGVMQNPRHLVRRRGQEARLRCSPMKGHSHVYWYRQLPEEGLKFMVYLQKENIIDESGMPKERFSAEFPKEGPSILRIQQVVRGDSAAYFCASSPMAGYNEQFFGPGTRLTVL.